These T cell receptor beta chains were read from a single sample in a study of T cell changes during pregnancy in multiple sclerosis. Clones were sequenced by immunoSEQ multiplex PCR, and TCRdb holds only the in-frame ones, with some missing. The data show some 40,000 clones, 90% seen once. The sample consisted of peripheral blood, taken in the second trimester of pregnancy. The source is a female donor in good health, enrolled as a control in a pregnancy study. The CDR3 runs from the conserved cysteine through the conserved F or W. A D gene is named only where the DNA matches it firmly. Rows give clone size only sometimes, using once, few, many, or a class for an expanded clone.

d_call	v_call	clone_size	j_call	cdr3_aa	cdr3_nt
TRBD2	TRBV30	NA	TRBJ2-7	CAWTGLAGGEQYF	TGTGCCTGGACCGGGCTAGCGGGAGGCGAGCAGTACTTC
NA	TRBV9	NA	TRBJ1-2	CASSVGGQNYGYTF	TGTGCCAGCAGCGTAGGGGGCCAGAACTATGGCTACACCTTC
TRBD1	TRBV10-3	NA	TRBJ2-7	CAISDSRQGSYEQYF	TGTGCCATCAGTGACTCCCGACAGGGCTCCTACGAGCAGTACTTC
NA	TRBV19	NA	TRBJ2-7	CASSFGQAYEQYF	TGTGCCAGTAGTTTCGGACAAGCCTACGAGCAGTACTTC
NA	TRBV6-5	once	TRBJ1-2	CASSYRGTGLNYGYTF	TGTGCCAGCAGTTACCGGGGAACAGGGCTTAACTATGGCTACACCTTC
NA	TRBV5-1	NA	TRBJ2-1	CASSLRRTEFSYNEQFF	TGCGCCAGCAGCTTACGGAGGACGGAATTCTCCTACAATGAGCAGTTCTTC
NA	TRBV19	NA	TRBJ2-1	CASSITYNEQFF	TGTGCCAGTAGTATCACCTACAATGAGCAGTTCTTC
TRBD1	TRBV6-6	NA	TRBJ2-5	CASSYSGQSPGTAQYF	TGTGCCAGCAGTTACTCGGGACAGTCCCCCGGAACGGCCCAGTACTTC
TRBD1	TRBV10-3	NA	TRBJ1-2	CAISESGQDYGYTF	TGTGCCATCAGTGAGTCCGGACAGGATTATGGCTACACCTTC
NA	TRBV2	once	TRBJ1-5	CASMQNQPQHF	TGTGCCAGCATGCAGAATCAGCCCCAGCATTTT
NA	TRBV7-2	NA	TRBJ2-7	CASGASSYEQYF	TGTGCCAGCGGGGCCAGCTCCTACGAGCAGTACTTC
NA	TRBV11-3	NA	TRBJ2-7	CASSLGRGYEQYF	TGTGCCAGCAGCCTGGGCCGAGGGTACGAGCAGTACTTC
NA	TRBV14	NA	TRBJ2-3	CASSQLPRATDTQYF	TGTGCCAGCAGCCAACTCCCCCGAGCCACAGATACGCAGTATTTT
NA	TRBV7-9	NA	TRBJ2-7	CASNPGNSYEQYF	TGTGCCAGCAACCCGGGTAACTCCTACGAGCAGTACTTC
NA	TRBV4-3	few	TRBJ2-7	CASSQDLGSASYEQYF	TGCGCCAGCAGCCAAGATTTAGGTAGCGCCTCCTACGAGCAGTACTTC
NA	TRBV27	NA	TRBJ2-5	CASGNPGFQETQYF	TGTGCCAGCGGAAACCCGGGGTTTCAAGAGACCCAGTACTTC
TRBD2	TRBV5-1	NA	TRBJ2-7	CASSPGGGKGYEQYF	TGCGCCAGCAGCCCGGGAGGGGGTAAGGGCTACGAGCAGTACTTC
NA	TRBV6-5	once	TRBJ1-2	CASSIDGILYGYTF	TGTGCCAGCAGTATAGACGGGATTCTATATGGCTACACCTTC
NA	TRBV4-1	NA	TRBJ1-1	CASSFGGALNTEAFF	TGCGCCAGCAGCTTCGGCGGGGCTCTGAACACTGAAGCTTTCTTT
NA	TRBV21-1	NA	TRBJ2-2	CASSRVSRRELFF	TGTGCCAGCAGCCGAGTATCGAGGCGGGAGCTGTTTTTT
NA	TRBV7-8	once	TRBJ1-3	CASTVGGHSGNTIYF	TGTGCCAGCACCGTTGGAGGCCACTCTGGAAACACCATATATTTT
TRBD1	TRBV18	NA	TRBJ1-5	CAGSTGERQPQHF	TGTGCCGGGTCGACAGGGGAGCGCCAGCCCCAGCATTTT
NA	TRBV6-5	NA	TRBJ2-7	CASSYENSDEQYF	TGTGCCAGCAGTTACGAGAATAGCGACGAGCAGTACTTC
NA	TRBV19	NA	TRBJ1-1	CASSIAQRGEAFF	TGTGCCAGTAGTATCGCCCAACGCGGTGAAGCTTTCTTT
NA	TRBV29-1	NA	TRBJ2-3	CSAIDSYTDTQYF	TGCAGCGCAATCGACTCCTACACAGATACGCAGTATTTT
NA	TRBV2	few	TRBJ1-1	CASSRALNTEAFF	TGTGCCAGCAGCAGGGCTTTGAACACTGAAGCTTTCTTT
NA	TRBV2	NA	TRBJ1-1	CASSFRGAEAFF	TGTGCCAGCAGTTTTCGGGGGGCTGAAGCTTTCTTT
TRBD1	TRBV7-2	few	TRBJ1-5	CASSYGTGSNQPQHF	TGTGCCAGCAGCTACGGGACAGGGTCCAATCAGCCCCAGCATTTT
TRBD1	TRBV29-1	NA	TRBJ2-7	CSALPGTGDYEQYF	TGCAGCGCCTTACCCGGGACAGGGGACTACGAGCAGTACTTC
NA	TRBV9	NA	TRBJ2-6	CASSVYSGANVLTF	TGTGCCAGCAGCGTGTATTCTGGGGCCAACGTCCTGACTTTC
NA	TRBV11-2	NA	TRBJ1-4	CASSLGATNEKLFF	TGTGCCAGCAGCTTAGGAGCAACTAATGAAAAACTGTTTTTT
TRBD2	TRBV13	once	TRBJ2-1	CASSPAGLAVYNEQFF	TGTGCCAGCAGCCCAGCAGGACTAGCGGTCTACAATGAGCAGTTCTTC
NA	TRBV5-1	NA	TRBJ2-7	CASSLGLDFYEQYF	TGCGCCAGCAGCTTGGGCCTAGATTTCTACGAGCAGTACTTC
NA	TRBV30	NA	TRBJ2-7	CAWSVFGREAEQYF	TGTGCCTGGAGTGTATTCGGCAGGGAGGCCGAGCAGTACTTC
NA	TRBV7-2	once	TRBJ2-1	CASSAQVQGYNEQFF	TGTGCCAGCAGCGCCCAAGTTCAGGGCTACAATGAGCAGTTCTTC
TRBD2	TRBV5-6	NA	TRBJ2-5	CASSYGTSGGTEYF	TGTGCCAGCAGCTACGGGACTAGCGGGGGGACCGAGTACTTC
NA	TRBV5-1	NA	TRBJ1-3	CASSPSSGAGNTIYF	TGCGCCAGCAGCCCGAGTTCAGGGGCTGGAAACACCATATATTTT
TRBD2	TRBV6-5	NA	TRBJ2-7	CASSYSGGSGDEQYF	TGTGCCAGCAGTTACTCGGGAGGGAGTGGGGACGAGCAGTACTTC
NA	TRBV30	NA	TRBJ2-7	CAGSLASYEQYF	TGTGCCGGGAGTCTAGCGTCCTACGAGCAGTACTTC
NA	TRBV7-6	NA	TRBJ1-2	CASSLGRGGSNYGYTF	TGTGCCAGCAGCTTAGGGCGGGGGGGGTCTAACTATGGCTACACCTTC
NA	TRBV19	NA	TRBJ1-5	CASSPSGGVANQPQHF	TGTGCCAGTAGTCCCAGCGGGGGGGTCGCCAATCAGCCCCAGCATTTT
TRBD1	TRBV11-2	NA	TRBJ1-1	CASSSDREGTEAFF	TGTGCCAGCAGCTCGGACAGGGAGGGCACTGAAGCTTTCTTT
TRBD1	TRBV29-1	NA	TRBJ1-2	CSVEDRAGGWAGYTF	TGCAGCGTTGAAGATCGGGCAGGGGGCTGGGCCGGCTACACCTTC
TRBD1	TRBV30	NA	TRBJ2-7	CAWETGFKGEQYF	TGTGCCTGGGAGACAGGGTTTAAGGGCGAGCAGTACTTC
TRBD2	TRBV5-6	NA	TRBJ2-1	CASSQRTSGGADEQFF	TGTGCCAGCAGCCAAAGGACTAGCGGGGGGGCGGATGAGCAGTTCTTC
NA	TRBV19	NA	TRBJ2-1	CASNGQPHNEQFF	TGTGCCAGTAACGGACAGCCGCACAATGAGCAGTTCTTC
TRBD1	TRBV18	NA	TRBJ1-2	CASSPGQGLRYGYTF	TGTGCCAGCTCACCGGGACAGGGACTCCGCTATGGCTACACCTTC
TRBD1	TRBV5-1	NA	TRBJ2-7	CASSLAGQPSYEQYF	TGCGCCAGCAGCTTGGCGGGACAGCCCTCCTACGAGCAGTACTTC
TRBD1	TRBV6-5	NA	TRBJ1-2	CASSSPTGTDYGYTF	TGTGCCAGCAGTTCTCCGACAGGGACGGACTATGGCTACACCTTC
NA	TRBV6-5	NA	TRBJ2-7	CATSTVYEQYF	TGTGCCACCTCGACAGTATACGAGCAGTACTTC
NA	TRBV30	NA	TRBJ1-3	CAWNDGHSGNTIYF	TGTGCCTGGAATGACGGACACTCTGGAAACACCATATATTTT
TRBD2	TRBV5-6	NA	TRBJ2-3	CASSSQTSGGERTDTQYF	TGTGCCAGCAGCTCTCAAACTAGCGGGGGGGAGCGCACAGATACGCAGTATTTT
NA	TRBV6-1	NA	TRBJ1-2	CASSDITTYGYTF	TGTGCCAGCAGTGATATTACTACATATGGCTACACCTTC
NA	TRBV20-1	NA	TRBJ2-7	CSAVTGYEQYF	TGCAGTGCTGTCACGGGCTACGAGCAGTACTTC
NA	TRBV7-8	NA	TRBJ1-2	CASSLYHGGQSYGYTF	TGTGCCAGCAGCTTATATCACGGGGGGCAGTCCTATGGCTACACCTTC
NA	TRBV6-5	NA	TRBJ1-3	CASSYRLSGNTIYF	TGTGCCAGCAGTTACAGACTTTCTGGAAACACCATATATTTT
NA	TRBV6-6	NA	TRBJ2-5	CASSLPGQETQYF	TGTGCCAGCAGTTTACCGGGACAAGAGACCCAGTACTTC
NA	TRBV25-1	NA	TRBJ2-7	CASSEQEVSYEQYF	TGTGCCAGCAGTGAACAGGAAGTCTCCTACGAGCAGTACTTC
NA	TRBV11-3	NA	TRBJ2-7	CASSSRTQALEQYF	TGTGCCAGCAGCTCTAGGACACAGGCGCTCGAGCAGTACTTC
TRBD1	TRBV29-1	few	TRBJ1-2	CSGLTGSIGYTF	TGCAGCGGACTGACAGGGTCAATAGGCTACACCTTC